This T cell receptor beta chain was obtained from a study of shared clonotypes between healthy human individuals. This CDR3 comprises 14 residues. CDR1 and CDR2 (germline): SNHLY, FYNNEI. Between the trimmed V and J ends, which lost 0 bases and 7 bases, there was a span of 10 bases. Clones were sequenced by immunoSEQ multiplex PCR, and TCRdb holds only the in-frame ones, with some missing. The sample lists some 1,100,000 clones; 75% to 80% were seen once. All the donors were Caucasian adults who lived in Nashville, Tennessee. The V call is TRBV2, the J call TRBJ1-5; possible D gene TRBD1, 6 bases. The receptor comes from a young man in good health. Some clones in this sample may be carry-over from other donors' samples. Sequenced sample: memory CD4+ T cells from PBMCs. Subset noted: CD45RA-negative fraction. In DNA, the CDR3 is TGTGCCAGCAGTGAAGCGCTCGGGGGCCAGCCCCAGCATTTT. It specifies CASSEALGGQPQHF.